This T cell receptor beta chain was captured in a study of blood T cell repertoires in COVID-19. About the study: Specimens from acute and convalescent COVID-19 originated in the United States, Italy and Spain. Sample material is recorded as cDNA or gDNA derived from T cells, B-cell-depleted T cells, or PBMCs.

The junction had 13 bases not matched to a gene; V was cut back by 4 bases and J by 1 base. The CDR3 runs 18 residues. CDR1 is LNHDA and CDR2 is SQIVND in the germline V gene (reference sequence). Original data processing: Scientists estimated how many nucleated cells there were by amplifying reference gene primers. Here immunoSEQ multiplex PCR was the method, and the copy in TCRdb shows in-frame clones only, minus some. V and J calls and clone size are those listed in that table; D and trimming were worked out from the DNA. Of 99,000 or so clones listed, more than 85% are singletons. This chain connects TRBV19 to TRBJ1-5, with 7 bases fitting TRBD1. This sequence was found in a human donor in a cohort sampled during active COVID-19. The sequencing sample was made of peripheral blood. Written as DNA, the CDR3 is TGTGCCAGTAGTAACCGGGACAGAATGTGGCGGAGCAATCAGCCCCAGCATTTT. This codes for CASSNRDRMWRSNQPQHF.